This record looks at one T cell receptor beta chain sequence and its context. From germline, CDR1 is MDHEN and CDR2 SYDVKM. Losses at the gene ends were 6 bases for V and 3 bases for J; bases not matched to a gene: 11. The length of the CDR3 is 16 residues. The record originates from a study of cytomegalovirus exposure and HLA in healthy donors. Data came from immunoSEQ multiplex PCR; TCRdb stores just in-frame clones and leaves some out. In the table there are 65,000 to 75,000 clones, more than 85% of which are singletons. The sample taken for sequencing was PBMCs. The sequence was collected from a man in his late teens or twenties in good health and CMV-seropositive. The chain links TRBV28 to TRBJ2-3; 8 nucleotides line up with TRBD1. The CDR3 bases are TGTGCCAGCAGCAGATGGACCAGACAGGGGACAGATACGCAGTATTTT. Translation gives CASSRWTRQGTDTQYF.